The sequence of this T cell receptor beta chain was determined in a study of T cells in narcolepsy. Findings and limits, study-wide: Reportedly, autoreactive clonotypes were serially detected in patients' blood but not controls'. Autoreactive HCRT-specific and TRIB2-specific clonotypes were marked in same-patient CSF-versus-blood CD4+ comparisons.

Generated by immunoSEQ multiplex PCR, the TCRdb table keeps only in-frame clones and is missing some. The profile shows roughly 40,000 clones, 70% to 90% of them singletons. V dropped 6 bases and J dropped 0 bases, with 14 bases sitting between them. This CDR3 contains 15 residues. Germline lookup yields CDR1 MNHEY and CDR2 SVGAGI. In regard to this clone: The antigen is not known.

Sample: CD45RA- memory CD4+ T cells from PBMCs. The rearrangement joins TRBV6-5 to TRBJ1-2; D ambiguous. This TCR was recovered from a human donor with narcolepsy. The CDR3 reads CASSRYRSSNYGYTF. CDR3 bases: TGTGCCAGCAGCCGTTACCGTTCGTCTAACTATGGCTACACCTTC.